This T cell receptor beta chain was captured in a study of shared clonotypes between healthy human individuals. Broader study findings: Four donors shared around 5.2% of their naive CD4 clonotypes.

TCRdb keeps only in-frame clones here, not all; method: immunoSEQ multiplex PCR. The profile shows about 1,500,000 clones, around 97% of them singletons. This clone was seen more than once but under ten times. Antigen unknown. This CDR3 region has 11 residues. Germline CDR1 and CDR2: GTSNPN and SVGIG (reference sequence). The germline V and J ends were trimmed by 2 bases and 5 bases, with 7 bases remaining between them. The TCR was taken from a man aged 25-45 years in good health. The chain employs TRBV30 and TRBJ2-7, with unresolved D. The source material was naive CD4+ T cells sorted from blood. The subset here: CD45RA+ positively selected. CDR3 sequence: CAWSKSDEQYF. The CDR3, as DNA: TGTGCCTGGAGTAAGAGTGACGAGCAGTACTTC.